Each of the 11 T cell receptor beta chains below was sequenced from the same sample in a study of control samples from healthy donors and cancer patients. Using immunoSEQ multiplex PCR, the repertoire was profiled, and TCRdb retains in-frame clones only, with some absent. This table holds 90,000 to 100,000 clones, about 79% found once. Sequencing input: blood. These receptor sequences come from a woman aged 25 to 39 in good health.

The V gene is TRBV5-1, the J gene TRBJ1-3; D may be TRBD1 (6 bases). The CDR3 extends over 16 amino acids. Trimming took 4 bases from V and 0 from J, leaving 14 bases between them. Germline V gives CDR1 SGHRS, CDR2 YFSETQ. DNA for the CDR3: TGCGCCAGCAGCCCTTCTGACAGGAACTCTGGAAACACCATATATTTT. Translation gives CASSPSDRNSGNTIYF.

V is TRBV6-6 and J is TRBJ1-4; TRBD1 might be the D (6 bases). V lost 2 bases, J lost 3 bases, and 13 bases lay in between. Germline CDR1 reads MNHNY; CDR2 reads SVGAGI (reference sequence). CDR3 length equals 16 residues. In nucleotides, the CDR3 is TGTGCCAGCAGTTACACACCAGGGGTTTCTAATGAAAAACTGTTTTTT. Translated, it gives CASSYTPGVSNEKLFF.

The rearrangement links TRBV29-1 to TRBJ2-3; D is unclear. Deletions cut 5 bases from V and 2 bases from J, with 8 bases between. Germline V CDR1 and CDR2: SQVTM, ANQGSEA. CDR3 length: 12 amino acids. CDR3 DNA sequence: TGCAGCGTTCAGAGAGACACAGATACGCAGTATTTT. This gives the protein CSVQRDTDTQYF.

This clone was seen at least ten times. This sequence joins TRBV30 and TRBJ1-3, with a possible D match to TRBD1 (6 bases). Trimming took 5 bases from V and 0 from J, leaving 17 bases between them. The length of the CDR3 is 16 residues. Per germline, CDR1 GTSNPN and CDR2 SVGIG (reference sequence). The CDR3 spells CAWVPSQGFSGNTIYF. The CDR3, as DNA: TGTGCCTGGGTCCCCTCACAGGGCTTCTCTGGAAACACCATATATTTT.

This chain links TRBV15 with TRBJ1-2, with D possibly TRBD1 on 6 matching bases. Germline loops: CDR1 LNHNV, CDR2 YYDKDF (reference sequence). V gave up 0 bases and J gave up 5 bases, with 16 bases separating them. This CDR3 has 16 amino acids. The CDR3 nucleotides are TGTGCCACCAGCAGAGATCGTTTCAGGGGTAAGTATGGCTACACCTTC. This translates into CATSRDRFRGKYGYTF.

The genes are TRBV4-3 and TRBJ1-2, with TRBD1 matching 7 bases. The germline CDR1 and CDR2 sequences are LGHNA and YSLEER. V gave up 1 base and J gave up 8 bases; unmatched junction bases: 13. The CDR3 extends over 16 amino acids. For the CDR3, the DNA is TGCGCCAGCAGCCAAGCCATAGGGGGCGCGAGGGGGGGCTACACCTTC. Its translation: CASSQAIGGARGGYTF.

This clone is medium-sized (0.01 to 0.1%) within its sample. This chain uses TRBV25-1 with TRBJ1-6; 7 bases align to TRBD1. The CDR3 has 18 amino acids. Trimming cost V 0 bases and J 6 bases; bases outside gene matches: 11. Germline loops: CDR1 MGHDK, CDR2 SYGVNS. CDR3 bases: TGTGCCAGCAGTGAATATCCACCACACAGGGGTCCTAATTCACCCCTCCACTTT. Translation gives CASSEYPPHRGPNSPLHF.

V usage is TRBV11-2 and J usage is TRBJ1-1; D is unclear. CDR3 length: 14 amino acids. Trimming removed 3 bases at V and 0 bases at J, with 8 bases between. Per the germline V gene, CDR1 is SGHAT and CDR2 is FQNNGV. CDR3 in amino acids: CASSFLSLNTEAFF. Written as DNA, the CDR3 is TGTGCCAGCAGCTTTTTGTCCCTGAACACTGAAGCTTTCTTT.

This chain connects TRBV6-5 to TRBJ2-2, with D perhaps matching TRBD1 (5 bases). In germline, CDR1 is MNHEY, CDR2 SVGAGI. V was pared by 6 bases and J by 4 bases, with 12 bases between. The CDR3 spans 14 residues. This CDR3 is CASSLTGATGELFF. For the CDR3, the DNA is TGTGCCAGCAGCTTAACAGGAGCCACCGGGGAGCTGTTTTTT.

CDR3 protein: CASSWTGGTEAFF. In DNA form, the CDR3 reads TGTGCCAGCAGTTGGACAGGGGGCACTGAAGCTTTCTTT. The chain combines TRBV6-2 or TRBV6-3 with TRBJ1-1; TRBD1 agrees at 10 bases. Trimming removed 4 bases from V and 4 bases from J; junction bases left unmatched: 0. The CDR3 is made up of 13 amino acids. Germline V gene sequence: CDR1 MNHEY, CDR2 SVGEGT.

V gene TRBV9 combines with J gene TRBJ2-7; TRBD1 matches 7 bases. V shed 4 bases and J 2 bases; nucleotides not matched to a gene: 6. Germline V CDR1 and CDR2: SGDLS, YYNGEE. The CDR3 consists of 14 residues. The CDR3 DNA reads TGTGCCAGCAGCCCTCGACAGGGACCCTACGAGCAGTACTTC. This sequence encodes CASSPRQGPYEQYF.